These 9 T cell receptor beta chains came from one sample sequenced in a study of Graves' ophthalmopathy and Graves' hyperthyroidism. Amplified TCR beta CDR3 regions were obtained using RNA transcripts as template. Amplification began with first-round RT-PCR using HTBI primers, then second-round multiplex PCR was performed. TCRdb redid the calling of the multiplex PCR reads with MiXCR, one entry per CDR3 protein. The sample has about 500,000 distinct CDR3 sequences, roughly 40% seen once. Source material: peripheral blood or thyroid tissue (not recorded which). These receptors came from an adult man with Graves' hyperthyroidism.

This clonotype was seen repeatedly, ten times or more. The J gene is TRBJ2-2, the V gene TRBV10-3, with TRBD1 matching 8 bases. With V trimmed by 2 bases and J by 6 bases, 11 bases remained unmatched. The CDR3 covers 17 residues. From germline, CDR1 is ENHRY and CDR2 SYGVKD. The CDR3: CAISEPRTGLVSGELFF. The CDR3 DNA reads TGTGCCATCAGTGAGCCCAGGACAGGGCTGGTGTCCGGGGAGCTGTTTTTT.

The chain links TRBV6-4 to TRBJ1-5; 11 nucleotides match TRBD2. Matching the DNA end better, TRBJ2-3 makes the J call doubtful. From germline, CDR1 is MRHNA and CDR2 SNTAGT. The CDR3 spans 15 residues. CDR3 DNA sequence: TGTGCCACCTCGGTCCTAGCGGGAGGTAGAGATACGCAGTATTTT. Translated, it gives CATSVLAGGRDTQYF.

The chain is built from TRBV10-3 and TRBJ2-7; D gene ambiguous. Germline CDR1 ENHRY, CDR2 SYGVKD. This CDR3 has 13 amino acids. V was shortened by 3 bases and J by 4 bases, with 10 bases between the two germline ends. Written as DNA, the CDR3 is TGTGCCATCAGTGACTCCTACCCTTACGAGCAGTACTTC. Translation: CAISDSYPYEQYF.

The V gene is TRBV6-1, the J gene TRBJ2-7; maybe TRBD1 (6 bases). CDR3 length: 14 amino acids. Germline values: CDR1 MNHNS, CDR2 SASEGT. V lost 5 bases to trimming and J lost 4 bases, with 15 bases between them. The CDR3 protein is CASSSGETDYEQYF. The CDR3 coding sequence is TGTGCCAGCAGTTCAGGGGAAACCGATTACGAGCAGTACTTC.

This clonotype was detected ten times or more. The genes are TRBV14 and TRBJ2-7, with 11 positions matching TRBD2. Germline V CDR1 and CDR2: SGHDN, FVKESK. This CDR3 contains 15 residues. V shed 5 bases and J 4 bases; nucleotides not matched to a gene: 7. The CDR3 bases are TGTGCCAGCAGCGGACGACTAGCGGGAACATACGAGCAGTACTTC. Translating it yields CASSGRLAGTYEQYF.

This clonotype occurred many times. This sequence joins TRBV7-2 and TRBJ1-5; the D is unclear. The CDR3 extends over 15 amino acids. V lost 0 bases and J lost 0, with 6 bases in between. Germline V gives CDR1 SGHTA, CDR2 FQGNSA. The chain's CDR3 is CASSLAHSSNQPQHF. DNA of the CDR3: TGTGCCAGCAGCTTAGCGCACAGTAGCAATCAGCCCCAGCATTTT.

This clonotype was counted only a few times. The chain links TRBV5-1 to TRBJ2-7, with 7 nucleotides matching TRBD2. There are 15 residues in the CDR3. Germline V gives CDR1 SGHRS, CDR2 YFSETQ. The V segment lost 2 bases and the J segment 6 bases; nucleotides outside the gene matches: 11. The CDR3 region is CASSLGPRTRSEQYF. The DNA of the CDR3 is TGCGCCAGCAGCTTAGGACCACGGACTAGATCCGAGCAGTACTTC.

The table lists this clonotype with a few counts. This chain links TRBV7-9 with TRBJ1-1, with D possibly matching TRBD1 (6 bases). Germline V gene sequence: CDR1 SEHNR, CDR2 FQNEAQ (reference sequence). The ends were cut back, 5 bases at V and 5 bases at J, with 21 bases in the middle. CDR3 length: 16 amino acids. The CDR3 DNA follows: TGTGCCAGCAGCCCCCCGTTGGGGGCAGGGTCAACTGAAGCTTTCTTT. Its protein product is CASSPPLGAGSTEAFF.

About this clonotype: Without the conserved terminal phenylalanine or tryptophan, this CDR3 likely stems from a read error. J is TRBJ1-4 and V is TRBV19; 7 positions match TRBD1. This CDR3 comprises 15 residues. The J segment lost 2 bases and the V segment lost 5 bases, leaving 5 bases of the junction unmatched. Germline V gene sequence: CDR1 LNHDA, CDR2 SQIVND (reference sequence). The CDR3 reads CASSLPRGTNEKLFS. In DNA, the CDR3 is TGTGCCAGTAGTCTCCCCAGGGGGACTAATGAAAAACTGTTTTCT.